The source of this T cell receptor beta chain is a study of blood T cell repertoires in COVID-19. Study in general: T cells, B-cell-depleted T cells, or PBMCs supplied cDNA or gDNA.

CDR1 and CDR2 from the germline V gene are SGHNT and YYREEE (reference sequence). This CDR3 has 15 amino acids. With V trimmed by 9 bases and J by 2 bases, 12 bases remained unmatched. In the authors' methods: It was from reference gene primer amplification that nucleated cell counts were estimated. Data came from immunoSEQ multiplex PCR; TCRdb stores just in-frame clones and leaves some out. That table is the source of V, J and clone size, and D and trimming were worked out from the DNA. The table has more than 100,000 clones, about four fifths seen once; the top ten hold about 4%. This clone was seen more than once but under ten times.

V and J are TRBV5-4 and TRBJ2-3; 7 bases are shared with TRBD2. This clonotype was obtained from a woman at least 80 years old with acute or convalescent COVID-19. The specimen was peripheral blood. The CDR3 loop is CAIPASGLDTDTQYF. CDR3 sequence (DNA): TGTGCCATCCCGGCTAGCGGACTTGACACAGATACGCAGTATTTT.